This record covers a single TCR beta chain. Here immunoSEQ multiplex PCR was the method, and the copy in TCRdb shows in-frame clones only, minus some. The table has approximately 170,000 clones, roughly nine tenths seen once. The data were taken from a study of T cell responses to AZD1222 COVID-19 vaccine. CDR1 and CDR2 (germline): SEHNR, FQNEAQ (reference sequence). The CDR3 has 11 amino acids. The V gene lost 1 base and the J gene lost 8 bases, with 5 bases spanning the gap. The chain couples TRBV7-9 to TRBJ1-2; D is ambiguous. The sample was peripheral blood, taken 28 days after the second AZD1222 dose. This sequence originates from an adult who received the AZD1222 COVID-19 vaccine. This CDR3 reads CASSLEQGYTF. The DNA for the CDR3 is TGTGCCAGCAGCTTAGAACAGGGCTACACCTTC.